These T cell receptor beta chains were read from a single sample in a study of blood T cells in healthy people across ages. In TCRdb, the 5' RACE reads were re-called with MiXCR into one record per CDR3 protein. This table holds 1.5 million to 1.9 million distinct CDR3 sequences, 42% found once. The sequenced sample was blood. These TCRs come from a woman younger than 35 in good health. Both conserved end residues are part of each CDR3. The order of the fields is J gene, V gene, clone size, D gene, CDR3 DNA, CDR3 protein. A D gene is named only where the DNA matches it firmly. Clone size is shown for a subset of rows, as once, few, many or a class of expanded clone.

>TRBJ2-5|TRBV29-1|NA|TRBD2
TGCAGCGTATCTAGCGGGAGGGGACAAGAGACCCAGTACTTC
CSVSSGRGQETQYF
>TRBJ1-5|TRBV4-1|few|NA
TGCGCCAGCAGTCCAGGGGTACATCAGCCCCAGCATTTT
CASSPGVHQPQHF
>TRBJ1-6|TRBV4-3|few|NA
TGCGCCAGCAGCCCTCGACAGGCGACCAATTCACCCCTCCACTTT
CASSPRQATNSPLHF
>TRBJ2-1|TRBV7-2|few|NA
TGTGCCAGCCAGGGACCCGTTCGAGCGGTTGAGCAGTTCTTC
CASQGPVRAVEQFF
>TRBJ1-3|TRBV20-1|NA|NA
TGCAGTGCTAGAGATCTAAGGTCCCGAAACACCATATATTTT
CSARDLRSRNTIYF
>TRBJ2-3|TRBV7-2|NA|TRBD2
TGTGCCAGCAGCTGCAGAGCGGGGGAGACAGATACGCAGTATTTT
CASSCRAGETDTQYF
>TRBJ1-5|TRBV6-2/TRBV6-3|NA|NA
TGTGCCAGCAGTTACGCAGTGGTGGGGACCAATCAGCCCCAGCATTTT
CASSYAVVGTNQPQHF
>TRBJ2-1|TRBV20-1|NA|NA
TGCAGTGCTAGAGAAGGCGGCTACAATGAGCAGTTCTTC
CSAREGGYNEQFF
>TRBJ2-3|TRBV9|NA|TRBD2
TGTGCCTGCAGCCCTAGACTAGCGGGGAGCACAGATACGCAGTATTTT
CACSPRLAGSTDTQYF
>TRBJ2-3|TRBV20-1|few|NA
TGCAGTGCTAAAAGAATAACTAGCACAGATACGCAGTATTTT
CSAKRITSTDTQYF
>TRBJ2-3|TRBV2|few|TRBD1
TGTGCCAGCCTGGACAGGGCCTCAGATACGCAGTATTTT
CASLDRASDTQYF
>TRBJ2-3|TRBV20-1|NA|NA
TGCAGTGCTAGAGATCTGGGTGGGAGCCCAGATACGCAGTATTTT
CSARDLGGSPDTQYF
>TRBJ1-5|TRBV4-1|NA|NA
TGCGCCAGCAGCCAGGCAATTGTCAGTAATCAGCCCCAGCATTTT
CASSQAIVSNQPQHF
>TRBJ2-2|TRBV4-1|NA|NA
TGCGCCAGCAGCGCACAGGTGAACACCGGGGAGCTGTTTTTT
CASSAQVNTGELFF
>TRBJ1-1|TRBV9|NA|NA
TGTGCCAGCAGCGTAGGTGCCAGGGCGAACACTGAAGCTTTCTTT
CASSVGARANTEAFF
>TRBJ2-1|TRBV20-1|NA|NA
TGCAGTGCTTTTCCGGCGGAGAAGGGTAGAGACAATGAGCAGTTCTTC
CSAFPAEKGRDNEQFF
>TRBJ1-2|TRBV5-1|few|NA
TGCGCCAGCAGCTTGGATTTGTTAAACTATGGCTACACCTTC
CASSLDLLNYGYTF
>TRBJ2-7|TRBV20-1|few|NA
TGCAGTGCTAGTTTTCCAGTCTTAGAACTCTCGGACCTATTCTCAGACTACGAGCAGTACTTC
CSASFPVLELSDLFSDYEQYF
>TRBJ2-7|TRBV6-5|NA|NA
TGTGCCAGCAGTGACTCTGTGCGGGCCTACGAGCAGTACTTC
CASSDSVRAYEQYF
>TRBJ1-5|TRBV28|NA|NA
TGTGCCAGCAGTTTGCCAGACAGTTGCAATCAGCCCCAGCATTTT
CASSLPDSCNQPQHF
>TRBJ1-5|TRBV6-1|few|NA
TGTGCCAGCAGTGAACGGGGCAGCAATCAGCCCCAGCATTTT
CASSERGSNQPQHF
>TRBJ2-5|TRBV5-6|NA|NA
TGTGCCAGCAGTGTAAGCTTGGGACCGAAAGAGACCCAGTACTTC
CASSVSLGPKETQYF
>TRBJ2-6|TRBV19|few|NA
TGTGCCAGTAGTATTCAAGGGGCCAACGTCCTGACTTTC
CASSIQGANVLTF
>TRBJ1-2|TRBV9|NA|NA
TGTGCCAGCAGCCCGACTACCTTCTATGGCTACACCTTC
CASSPTTFYGYTF
>TRBJ2-7|TRBV7-2|few|TRBD1
TGTGCCAGCAGCTTAGGGACAGGGGCATACTACGAGCAGTACTTC
CASSLGTGAYYEQYF
>TRBJ1-5|TRBV10-3|many|NA
TGTGCCATCAGTGAGTCGAGGGTAGCCGAGAACAGGGAAACCAATCAGCCCCAGCATTTT
CAISESRVAENRETNQPQHF
>TRBJ2-1|TRBV20-1|NA|NA
TGCAGTGCTAGAGAGAGGGGGGTGGGATTGTGGTTCTTC
CSARERGVGLWFF
>TRBJ2-3|TRBV14|few|NA
TGTGCCAGCAGGGATGGAGGCACAGATACGCAGTATTTT
CASRDGGTDTQYF
>TRBJ1-2|TRBV27|few|NA
TGTGCCAGCAGTTTGGACAGATCACTACATGGCTACACCTTC
CASSLDRSLHGYTF
>TRBJ2-3|TRBV7-2|NA|TRBD2
TGTGCCAGCAGCATCTCGGGACTAGCGGGGCGGAACAAACTCACAGATACGCAGTATTTT
CASSISGLAGRNKLTDTQYF
>TRBJ1-1|TRBV13|NA|NA
TGTGCCAGCAGACCGGGGGGCTACACTGAAGCTTTCTTT
CASRPGGYTEAFF
>TRBJ1-2|TRBV28|NA|NA
TGTGCCAGCAGTTTAGTCAACAGCGGAGGCTATGGCTACACCTTC
CASSLVNSGGYGYTF
>TRBJ2-3|TRBV11-1|NA|NA
TGTGCCAGCAGGCTGAGCGGAATAAGCACAGATACGCAGTATTTT
CASRLSGISTDTQYF
>TRBJ1-2|TRBV12-3/TRBV12-4|NA|NA
TGTGCCAGCGCGCGGACAGATTCTTATGGCTACACCTTC
CASARTDSYGYTF
>TRBJ1-4|TRBV19|NA|TRBD1
TGTGCCAGTAGTTCGACAGGGTCGTCTGAAAAACTGTTTTTT
CASSSTGSSEKLFF
>TRBJ2-7|TRBV28|NA|TRBD1
TGTGCCAGCAGTTTGTTGGACAGGTTCTACGAGCAGTACTTC
CASSLLDRFYEQYF
>TRBJ2-1|TRBV20-1|NA|TRBD2
TGCAGTGCTAATAGCGGGAGACCAAACAATGAGCAGTTCTTC
CSANSGRPNNEQFF
>TRBJ2-3|TRBV10-3|once|TRBD2
TGTGCCATCAGTGTAGCGGGGGACACAGATACGCAGTATTTT
CAISVAGDTDTQYF
>TRBJ2-7|TRBV4-3|NA|NA
TGCGCCAGCAGCCAAGTCCAGTTCTCCTACGAGCAGTACTTC
CASSQVQFSYEQYF
>TRBJ2-1|TRBV29-1|NA|NA
TGCAGCGTTGTGCTCTACAATGAGCAGTTCTTC
CSVVLYNEQFF
>TRBJ1-1|TRBV7-8|NA|NA
TGTGCCAGTAGCTTAGATCTTTCTGGTGAAGCTTTCTTT
CASSLDLSGEAFF
>TRBJ2-3|TRBV5-1|many|TRBD2
TGTGCCAGCAGCTTAGGACTAGCGGAAGATACGCAGTATTTT
CASSLGLAEDTQYF
>TRBJ2-3|TRBV7-9|NA|NA
TGTGCCAGCAGCGGTCAGCGGTCCGTAAGCACAGATACGCAGTATTTT
CASSGQRSVSTDTQYF
>TRBJ1-6|TRBV10-3|few|NA
TGTGCCATCAGTGATCCGGGATGGGATTCACCCCTCCACTTT
CAISDPGWDSPLHF
>TRBJ2-3|TRBV20-1|NA|NA
TGCAGTGCTAGAGATCCCCTTAGACGGGGCTCGACAGATACGCAGTATTTT
CSARDPLRRGSTDTQYF
>TRBJ1-2|TRBV4-1|NA|NA
TGCGCCAGCAGCCAAGCACCCAGGGAAGTTGGTGGCTACACCTTC
CASSQAPREVGGYTF